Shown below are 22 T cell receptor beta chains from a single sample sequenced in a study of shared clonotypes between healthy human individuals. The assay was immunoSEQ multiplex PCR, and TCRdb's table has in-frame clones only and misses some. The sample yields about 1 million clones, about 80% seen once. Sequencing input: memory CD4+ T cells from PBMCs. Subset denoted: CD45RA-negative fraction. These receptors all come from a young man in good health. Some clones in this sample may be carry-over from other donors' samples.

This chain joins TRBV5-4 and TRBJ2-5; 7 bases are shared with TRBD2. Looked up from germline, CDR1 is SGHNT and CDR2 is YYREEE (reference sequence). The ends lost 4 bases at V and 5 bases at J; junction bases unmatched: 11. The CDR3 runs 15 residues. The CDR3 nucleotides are TGTGCCAGCAGCGACTCTCGGCGGGAGCTCGAGACCCAGTACTTC. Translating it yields CASSDSRRELETQYF.

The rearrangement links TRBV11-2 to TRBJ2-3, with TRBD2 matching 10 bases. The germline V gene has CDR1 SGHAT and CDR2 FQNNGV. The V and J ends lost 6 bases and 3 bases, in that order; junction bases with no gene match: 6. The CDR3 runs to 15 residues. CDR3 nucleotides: TGTGCCAGCAGAAGGACAGCGGGAGGGACAGATACGCAGTATTTT. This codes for CASRRTAGGTDTQYF.

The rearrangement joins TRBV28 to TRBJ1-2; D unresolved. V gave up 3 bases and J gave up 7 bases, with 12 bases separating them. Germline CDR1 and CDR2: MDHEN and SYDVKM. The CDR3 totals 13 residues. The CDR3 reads CASSLLTGSGYTF. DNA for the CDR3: TGTGCCAGCAGTTTGTTGACGGGGAGTGGCTACACCTTC.

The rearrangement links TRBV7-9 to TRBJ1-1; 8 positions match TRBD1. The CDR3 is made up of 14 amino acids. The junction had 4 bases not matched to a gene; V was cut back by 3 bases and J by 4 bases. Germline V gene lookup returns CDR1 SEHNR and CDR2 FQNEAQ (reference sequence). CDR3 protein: CASSFGQGVTEAFF. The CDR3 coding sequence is TGTGCCAGCAGCTTTGGACAGGGAGTCACTGAAGCTTTCTTT.

The CDR3 reads CASSRAQGPTGETQYF. The CDR3 DNA reads TGCGCCAGCAGCCGCGCGCAAGGGCCCACCGGAGAGACCCAGTACTTC. The rearrangement uses TRBV4-3 and TRBJ2-5; no reliable D call. V was clipped by 4 bases and J by 4 bases, with 19 bases between them. This CDR3 is 16 amino acids long. Germline lookup yields CDR1 LGHNA and CDR2 YSLEER.

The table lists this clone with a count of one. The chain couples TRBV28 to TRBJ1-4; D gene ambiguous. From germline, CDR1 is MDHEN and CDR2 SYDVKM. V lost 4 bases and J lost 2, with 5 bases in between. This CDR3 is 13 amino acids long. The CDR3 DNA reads TGTGCCAGCAGTTATGGGACTAATGAAAAACTGTTTTTT. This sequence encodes CASSYGTNEKLFF.

CDR3 region: CATSTGGQGGTEAFF. The CDR3 region has the DNA TGTGCCACCAGCACAGGAGGGCAGGGGGGAACTGAAGCTTTCTTT. J is TRBJ1-1 and V is TRBV15; TRBD1 matches at 7 bases. The CDR3 is 15 amino acids. The germline gives CDR1 LNHNV, CDR2 YYDKDF (reference sequence). V lost 4 bases, J lost 5 bases, and 10 bases stayed unmatched.

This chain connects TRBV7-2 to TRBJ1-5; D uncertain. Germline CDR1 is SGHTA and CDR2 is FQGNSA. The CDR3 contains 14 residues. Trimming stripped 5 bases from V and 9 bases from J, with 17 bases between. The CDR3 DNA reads TGTGCCAGCAGCCGTGACGGGATGGGGAGGCCCCAGCATTTT. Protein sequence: CASSRDGMGRPQHF.

This chain's CDR3 is CASSLYNWGTF. The CDR3 DNA reads TGTGCCAGCAGCTTATATAACTGGGGCACCTTC. The genes are TRBV7-9 and TRBJ1-2; D uncertain. V gave up 2 bases and J gave up 13 bases, with 11 bases separating them. Germline V lookup: CDR1 SEHNR, CDR2 FQNEAQ (reference sequence). The CDR3 contains 11 residues.

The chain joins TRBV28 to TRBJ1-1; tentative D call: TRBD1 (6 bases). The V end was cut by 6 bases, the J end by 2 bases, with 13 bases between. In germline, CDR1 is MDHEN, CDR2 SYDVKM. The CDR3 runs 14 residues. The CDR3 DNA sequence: TGTGCCAGCAGCGAGGGGGGCCCCAACACTGAAGCTTTCTTT. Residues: CASSEGGPNTEAFF.

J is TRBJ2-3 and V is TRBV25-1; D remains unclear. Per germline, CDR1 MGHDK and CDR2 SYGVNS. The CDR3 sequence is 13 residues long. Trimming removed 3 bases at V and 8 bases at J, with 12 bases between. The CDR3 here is CASSDLGFGTQYF. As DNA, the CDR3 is TGTGCCAGCAGTGATTTGGGCTTTGGTACGCAGTATTTT. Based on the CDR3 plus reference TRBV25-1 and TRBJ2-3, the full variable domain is EADIYQTPRYLVIGTGKKITLECSQTMGHDKMYWYQQDPGMELHLIHYSYGVNSTEKGDLSSESTVSRIRTEHFPLTLESARPSHTSQYLCASSDLGFGTQYFGPGTRLTVL.

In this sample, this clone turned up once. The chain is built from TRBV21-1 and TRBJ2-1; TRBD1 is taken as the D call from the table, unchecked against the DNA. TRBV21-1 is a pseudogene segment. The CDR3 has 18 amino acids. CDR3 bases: TGTGCCAGCAGCAAAGCTTATTTTCGACAGGGCTATAACAATGAGCAGTTCTTC. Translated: CASSKAYFRQGYNNEQFF.

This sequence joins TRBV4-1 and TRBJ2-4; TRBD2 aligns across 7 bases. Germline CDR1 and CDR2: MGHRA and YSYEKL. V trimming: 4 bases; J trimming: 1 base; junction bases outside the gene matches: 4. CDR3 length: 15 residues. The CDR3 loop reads CASSREGAAKNIQYF. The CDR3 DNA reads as TGCGCCAGCAGCCGGGAGGGAGCGGCCAAAAACATTCAGTACTTC.

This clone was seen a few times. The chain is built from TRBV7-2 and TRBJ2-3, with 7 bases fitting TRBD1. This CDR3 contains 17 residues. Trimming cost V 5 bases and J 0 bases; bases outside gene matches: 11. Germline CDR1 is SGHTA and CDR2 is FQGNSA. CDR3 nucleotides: TGTGCCAGCAGCCTTAGACAGGGTCCAAATAGCACAGATACGCAGTATTTT. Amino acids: CASSLRQGPNSTDTQYF.

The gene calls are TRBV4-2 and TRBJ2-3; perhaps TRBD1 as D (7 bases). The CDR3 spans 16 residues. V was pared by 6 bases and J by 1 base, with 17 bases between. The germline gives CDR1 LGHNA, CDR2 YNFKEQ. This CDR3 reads CASRNSQGGGTDTQYF. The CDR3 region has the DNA TGTGCCAGCAGGAATTCGCAGGGGGGAGGCACAGATACGCAGTATTTT.

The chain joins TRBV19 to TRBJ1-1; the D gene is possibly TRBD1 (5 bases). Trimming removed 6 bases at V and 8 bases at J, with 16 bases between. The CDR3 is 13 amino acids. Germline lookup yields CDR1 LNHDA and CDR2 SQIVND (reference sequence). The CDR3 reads CASSLFGTAEAFF. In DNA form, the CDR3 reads TGTGCCAGTAGCCTGTTCGGGACCGCAGAAGCTTTCTTT.

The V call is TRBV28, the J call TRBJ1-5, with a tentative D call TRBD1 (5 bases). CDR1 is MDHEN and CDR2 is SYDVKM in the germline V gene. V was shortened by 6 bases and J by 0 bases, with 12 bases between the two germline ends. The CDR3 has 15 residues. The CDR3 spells CASSTGGYSNQPQHF. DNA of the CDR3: TGTGCCAGCAGCACCGGGGGTTATAGCAATCAGCCCCAGCATTTT.

CDR3 loop: CASRSGQGSGNTIYF. The CDR3 DNA sequence: TGTGCAAGTCGCTCAGGACAGGGCTCTGGAAACACCATATATTTT. The rearrangement links TRBV12-2 to TRBJ1-3; the table's TRBD1 call for D was not verified on the DNA. TRBV12-2 is shown as a pseudogene. This CDR3 is 15 amino acids long.

The CDR3 DNA sequence: TGTGCCAGCAGCTGGAGACAGTTTCGCCAAGAGACCCAGTACTTC. Its translation is CASSWRQFRQETQYF. The chain carries TRBV5-6 and TRBJ2-5, with D maybe TRBD1 (5 bases). This CDR3 contains 15 residues. The germline CDR1 and CDR2 sequences are SGHDT and YYEEEE. V was clipped by 3 bases and J by 1 base, with 13 bases between them. The full variable domain, with the rest looked up from reference TRBV5-6 and TRBJ2-5, is DAGVTQSPTHLIKTRGQQVTLRCSPKSGHDTVSWYQQALGQGPQFIFQYYEEEERQRGNFPDRFSGHQFPNYSSELNVNALLLGDSALYLCASSWRQFRQETQYFGPGTRLLVL.

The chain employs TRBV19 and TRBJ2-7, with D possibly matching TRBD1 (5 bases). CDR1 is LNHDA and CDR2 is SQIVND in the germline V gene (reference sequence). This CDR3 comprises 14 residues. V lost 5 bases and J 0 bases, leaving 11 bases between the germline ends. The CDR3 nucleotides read TGTGCCAGTAGTGCCCGGACACACTCCTACGAGCAGTACTTC. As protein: CASSARTHSYEQYF.

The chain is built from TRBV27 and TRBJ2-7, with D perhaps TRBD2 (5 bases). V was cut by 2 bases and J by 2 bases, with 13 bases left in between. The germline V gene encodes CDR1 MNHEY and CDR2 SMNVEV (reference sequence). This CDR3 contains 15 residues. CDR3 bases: TGTGCCAGCAGTTTAGAAGCGGCCTCTCCCTACGAGCAGTACTTC. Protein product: CASSLEAASPYEQYF.

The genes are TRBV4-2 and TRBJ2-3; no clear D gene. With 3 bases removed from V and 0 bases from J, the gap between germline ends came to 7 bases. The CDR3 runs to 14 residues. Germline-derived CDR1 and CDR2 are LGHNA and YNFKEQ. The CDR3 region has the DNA TGTGCCAGCAGCCAGGATACTAGCACAGATACGCAGTATTTT. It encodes CASSQDTSTDTQYF.